What follows is one TCR beta chain and its context. Its antigen is not identified. The germline gene is not matched at one end of the junction; a read error may be the cause. This entry belongs to a study of tumor-infiltrating lymphocytes in primary liver carcinoma. In the study overall: These were node-negative, non-metastatic T1-T3 tumors of roughly 4 to 10 cm.

CDR1 and CDR2 (germline): SQVTM, ANQGSEA. The CDR3 is made up of 13 amino acids. For each extraction, RNA and DNA were obtained together from 20-30 mg of unsorted bulk tissue. Sampling of every tumor involved five separate regions. These included the tumor centre. Every single tumor sample held over 90% viable tumor cells. Starting material of 400 to 600 ng total RNA yielded TCR beta cDNA via a constant-region primer. Three nested multiplex PCR rounds, a slightly modified ARM-PCR, produced the libraries for TCR beta. Two initial PCR rounds of approximately 10 cycles each paired TRBV1-TRBV30 forward primers with a C-beta reverse primer. TCRdb re-called the multiplex PCR reads through MiXCR, storing one row per CDR3 protein. The table includes about 99,000 distinct CDR3 sequences, more than 60% detected once. Broader study findings: Tumor region pairs shared more overlap than did tumor-adjacent and tumor-blood pairs.

Sequencing input: liver tumor tissue from sampling region 5. Subset defined: tumor region T5, tumor centre. This receptor was identified in a woman aged 55-69 years with primary liver carcinoma and hepatitis B virus infection. The chain recombines TRBV29-1 with TRBJ2-2; TRBD2 agrees at 7 bases. In DNA form, the CDR3 reads TGTAGCGCTGGACCGGGGGGTACCGGGGAGCTGTTTTTT. Its protein is CSAGPGGTGELFF.